Listed below are T cell receptor beta chains from one sample, sequenced in a study of blood T cell repertoires in COVID-19. Clones were sequenced by immunoSEQ multiplex PCR, and TCRdb holds only the in-frame ones, with some missing. The sample gives roughly 260,000 clones, approximately 91% of which show up once; 11% is in the top ten. The sample was peripheral blood. The receptors here all came from a woman aged 25-40 years with COVID-19, enrolled during active disease. CDR3s include the opening cysteine and the closing phenylalanine or tryptophan.

J gene: TRBJ2-7
CDR3 length: 15
V gene: TRBV20-1
CDR3 protein: CSASGEREGPYEQYF

J gene: TRBJ2-7
CDR3 length: 17
V gene: TRBV7-6
CDR3 protein: CASSPGTSLAGGIEQYF

J gene: TRBJ2-7
CDR3 length: 16
V gene: TRBV3-1/TRBV3-2
CDR3 protein: CASSQDRFRVLREQYF

J gene: TRBJ2-2
CDR3 length: 16
V gene: TRBV3-1/TRBV3-2
CDR3 protein: CASSPPSGRATGELFF

J gene: TRBJ1-1
CDR3 length: 14
V gene: TRBV19
CDR3 protein: CASSANGMNTEAFF

J gene: TRBJ1-1
CDR3 length: 14
V gene: TRBV11-1
CDR3 protein: CASSLWDRRTEAFF

J gene: TRBJ1-5
CDR3 length: 17
V gene: TRBV4-2
CDR3 protein: CASSQDPGGISNQPQHF

J gene: TRBJ2-3
CDR3 length: 15
V gene: TRBV7-9
CDR3 protein: CASSFVDSSSDTQYF

J gene: TRBJ1-1
CDR3 length: 14
V gene: TRBV7-8
CDR3 protein: CASSLGLQGSEAFF

J gene: TRBJ2-7
CDR3 length: 16
V gene: TRBV21-1
CDR3 protein: CASSKGGPGEDYEQYF

J gene: TRBJ2-7
CDR3 length: 14
V gene: TRBV7-2
CDR3 protein: CASSLGGQTYEQYF

J gene: TRBJ2-5
CDR3 length: 15
V gene: TRBV5-1
CDR3 protein: CASSLARGQGETQYF

J gene: TRBJ1-6
CDR3 length: 15
V gene: TRBV2
CDR3 protein: CATQGGSSYNSPLHF

J gene: TRBJ2-5
CDR3 length: 15
V gene: TRBV10-3
CDR3 protein: CAIRTISGSGETQYF

J gene: TRBJ1-2
CDR3 length: 15
V gene: TRBV3-1/TRBV3-2
CDR3 protein: CASSQNPRGNYGYTF

J gene: TRBJ2-7
CDR3 length: 14
V gene: TRBV27
CDR3 protein: CASSPRTQAHEQYF

J gene: TRBJ2-5
CDR3 length: 14
V gene: TRBV24-1
CDR3 protein: CATSDFGTGETQYF

J gene: TRBJ2-3
CDR3 length: 13
V gene: TRBV3-1/TRBV3-2
CDR3 protein: CASTAGGTDTQYF

J gene: TRBJ1-1
CDR3 length: 15
V gene: TRBV7-9
CDR3 protein: CASSSHRGRNTEAFF

J gene: TRBJ2-1
CDR3 length: 15
V gene: TRBV5-1
CDR3 protein: CASSYSGSGYNEQFF

J gene: TRBJ2-5
CDR3 length: 13
V gene: TRBV28
CDR3 protein: CASSLDSQETQYF

J gene: TRBJ1-2
CDR3 length: 13
V gene: TRBV18
CDR3 protein: CASTRNGDYGYTF

J gene: TRBJ1-1
CDR3 length: 14
V gene: TRBV30
CDR3 protein: CAWGGAVVNTEAFF

J gene: TRBJ1-3
CDR3 length: 12
V gene: TRBV12-3/TRBV12-4
CDR3 protein: CASASSPDTIYF

J gene: TRBJ2-7
CDR3 length: 14
V gene: TRBV18
CDR3 protein: CASSPGTGDYEQYF

J gene: TRBJ1-2
CDR3 length: 14
V gene: TRBV19
CDR3 protein: CASRDRGTHYGYTF

J gene: TRBJ1-1
CDR3 length: 14
V gene: TRBV30
CDR3 protein: CACLGGSMNTEAFF

J gene: TRBJ1-5
CDR3 length: 14
V gene: TRBV6-5
CDR3 protein: CASRGTGSNQPQHF

J gene: TRBJ1-6
CDR3 length: 13
V gene: TRBV27
CDR3 protein: CASSGGLNSPLHF

J gene: TRBJ1-6
CDR3 length: 17
V gene: TRBV18
CDR3 protein: CASSSIRQGGKESPLHF

J gene: TRBJ1-6
CDR3 length: 15
V gene: TRBV6-1
CDR3 protein: CASSDEGQGASPLHF

J gene: TRBJ1-3
CDR3 length: 15
V gene: TRBV6-5
CDR3 protein: CASSYGSGDGNTIYF

J gene: TRBJ2-7
CDR3 length: 13
V gene: TRBV30
CDR3 protein: CAWSPQGLREQYF

J gene: TRBJ1-1
CDR3 length: 15
V gene: TRBV10-3
CDR3 protein: CAISEPTGRGTEAFF

J gene: TRBJ1-5
CDR3 length: 14
V gene: TRBV21-1
CDR3 protein: CASSIRGEYQPQHF

J gene: TRBJ2-3
CDR3 length: 16
V gene: TRBV4-3
CDR3 protein: CASSPIAGALGDTQYF

J gene: TRBJ1-3
CDR3 length: 14
V gene: TRBV4-3
CDR3 protein: CASSHMGRGNTIYF

J gene: TRBJ1-1
CDR3 length: 15
V gene: TRBV9
CDR3 protein: CASSVVDRLNTEAFF

J gene: TRBJ2-7
CDR3 length: 15
V gene: TRBV5-1
CDR3 protein: CASSLVTGASYEQYF

J gene: TRBJ1-1
CDR3 length: 11
V gene: TRBV30
CDR3 protein: CAWSRGTEAFF